This TCR beta chain stems from a study of spatial heterogeneity in lung cancer. The sample's time point: sample taken at primary tumor resection. Sequencing was performed on whole RNA extracted from tumor and nontumor lung tissue, or from frozen PBMC, and the material was left unsorted. This clonotype was counted many times. What it binds is not known. V lost 5 bases, J lost 2 bases, and 21 bases lay in between. CDR3 size: 16 residues. CDR1 is DFQATT, CDR2 SNEGSKA, per germline (reference sequence). Notes on the study in general: There were more appearances of ubiquitous expanded tumor TCRs in blood at resection than at follow-up.

A single record per CDR3 protein comes from TCRdb applying MiXCR to the 5' RACE reads. The sample holds about 38,000 distinct CDR3 sequences; 4% to 6% are singletons and the top ten take approximately 25%. This clonotype originated in a female donor with early-stage non-small cell lung cancer. The chain carries TRBV20-1 and TRBJ2-5; tentatively, D is TRBD2 (5 bases). Specimen: PBMCs, collected at surgery. The CDR3 sequence: CSAAPLDRSGQETQYF. CDR3 DNA: TGCAGTGCTGCGCCATTGGATCGGTCGGGGCAAGAGACCCAGTACTTC.